Listed below are T cell receptor beta chains from one sample, sequenced in a study of blood T cell repertoires in COVID-19. Sequencing was performed with immunoSEQ multiplex PCR; in TCRdb, only in-frame clones are kept and a portion is missing. Among 100,000 to 150,000 clones listed, around 76% were seen once. The sample consisted of peripheral blood. The receptors here all came from a man older than 75 with COVID-19, enrolled during active disease. CDR3s include the opening cysteine and the closing phenylalanine or tryptophan. Each record gives: CDR3 length, J gene, D gene, V gene, clone size, CDR3 DNA, CDR3 protein. The D gene is left open where the match is weak. Size values are once, few and many counts, or a class for expanded clones, and some rows have none.

len: 14; j_gene: TRBJ1-2; d_gene: TRBD1; v_gene: TRBV10-2; abundance: few; CDR3nt: TGCGCCAGCAGTTCAGGGGGCGATAACTATGGCTACACCTTC; CDR3aa: CASSSGGDNYGYTF
len: 15; j_gene: TRBJ2-1; d_gene: TRBD2; v_gene: TRBV28; abundance: NA; CDR3nt: TGTGCCAGCAGTTCGGGACTAGCGGCCTACAATGAGCAGTTCTTC; CDR3aa: CASSSGLAAYNEQFF
len: 15; j_gene: TRBJ1-3; d_gene: NA; v_gene: TRBV9; abundance: NA; CDR3nt: TGTGCCAGCAGCGTGTTTGGGGGCCCTGGAAACACCATATATTTT; CDR3aa: CASSVFGGPGNTIYF
len: 11; j_gene: TRBJ2-7; d_gene: NA; v_gene: TRBV29-1; abundance: NA; CDR3nt: TGCAGCGTCGAGGTACTCTACGAGCAGTACTTC; CDR3aa: CSVEVLYEQYF
len: 15; j_gene: TRBJ1-5; d_gene: NA; v_gene: TRBV3-1/TRBV3-2; abundance: NA; CDR3nt: TGTGCCAGCAGCCAAGACAGGGTTAGGCCTCAGCCCCAGCATTTT; CDR3aa: CASSQDRVRPQPQHF
len: 13; j_gene: TRBJ1-2; d_gene: NA; v_gene: TRBV19; abundance: NA; CDR3nt: TGTGCCAGTAGTATGACAGTTGGCTATGGCTACACCTTC; CDR3aa: CASSMTVGYGYTF
len: 17; j_gene: TRBJ2-7; d_gene: TRBD2; v_gene: TRBV11-2; abundance: NA; CDR3nt: TGTGCCAGCAGCTTAGCGGTTGATGCGGGAGGGGGCTACGAGCAGTACTTC; CDR3aa: CASSLAVDAGGGYEQYF
len: 16; j_gene: TRBJ1-6; d_gene: TRBD1; v_gene: TRBV7-2; abundance: NA; CDR3nt: TGTGCCAGCAGCTTAGGGGGGACAGACTATAATTCACCCCTCCACTTT; CDR3aa: CASSLGGTDYNSPLHF
len: 16; j_gene: TRBJ2-2; d_gene: NA; v_gene: TRBV28; abundance: NA; CDR3nt: TGTGCCAGCAGTTTTGGGAGCGGAGCGAACACCGGGGAGCTGTTTTTT; CDR3aa: CASSFGSGANTGELFF
len: 11; j_gene: TRBJ2-7; d_gene: NA; v_gene: TRBV7-9; abundance: medium-sized; CDR3nt: TGTGCCAGCAGCGCGTCCTACGAGCAGTACTTC; CDR3aa: CASSASYEQYF
len: 14; j_gene: TRBJ1-2; d_gene: TRBD1; v_gene: TRBV9; abundance: NA; CDR3nt: TGTGCCAGCAGATCTGGGACAGGTCTATATGGCTACACCTTC; CDR3aa: CASRSGTGLYGYTF
len: 17; j_gene: TRBJ2-1; d_gene: TRBD2; v_gene: TRBV7-9; abundance: few; CDR3nt: TGTGCCAGCAGCTCCCGCGGGAGGGCCGGGTCCTACAATGAGCAGTTCTTC; CDR3aa: CASSSRGRAGSYNEQFF
len: 16; j_gene: TRBJ2-5; d_gene: TRBD1; v_gene: TRBV5-5; abundance: NA; CDR3nt: TGTGCCAGCAGCTTGGTGCCTTCGGCAGGGGGAGAGACCCAGTACTTC; CDR3aa: CASSLVPSAGGETQYF
len: 13; j_gene: TRBJ1-1; d_gene: NA; v_gene: TRBV11-3; abundance: NA; CDR3nt: TGTGCCAGCAGCTCCCGGGGTTACACTGAAGCTTTCTTT; CDR3aa: CASSSRGYTEAFF
len: 14; j_gene: TRBJ2-7; d_gene: TRBD1; v_gene: TRBV28; abundance: NA; CDR3nt: TGTGCCACCACCGGAGGGACAGGGAGGCTCGAGCAGTACTTC; CDR3aa: CATTGGTGRLEQYF
len: 17; j_gene: TRBJ1-2; d_gene: NA; v_gene: TRBV5-1; abundance: NA; CDR3nt: TGCGCCAGCAGCATATCGGCAGGTACCCCGACCGACTATGGCTACACCTTC; CDR3aa: CASSISAGTPTDYGYTF
len: 14; j_gene: TRBJ1-4; d_gene: TRBD1; v_gene: TRBV11-2; abundance: NA; CDR3nt: TGTGCCAGCAGTAGACAGGGCAAGTTTGAAAAACTGTTTTTT; CDR3aa: CASSRQGKFEKLFF
len: 14; j_gene: TRBJ1-2; d_gene: NA; v_gene: TRBV7-3; abundance: NA; CDR3nt: TGTGCCAGCAGCGCCGGGACACTGAACTATGGCTACACCTTC; CDR3aa: CASSAGTLNYGYTF
len: 13; j_gene: TRBJ2-1; d_gene: TRBD1; v_gene: TRBV19; abundance: NA; CDR3nt: TGTGCCAGTACGGACAGGGAGGTCAATGAGCAGTTCTTC; CDR3aa: CASTDREVNEQFF
len: 19; j_gene: TRBJ1-5; d_gene: NA; v_gene: TRBV27; abundance: NA; CDR3nt: TGTGCCAGCAGTTTACGGGCCGGGAGCCTGGGGGGGGGTAATCAGCCCCAGCATTTT; CDR3aa: CASSLRAGSLGGGNQPQHF
len: 15; j_gene: TRBJ2-7; d_gene: TRBD1; v_gene: TRBV9; abundance: NA; CDR3nt: TGTGCCAGCAGCGTACGAGGGCAGGGGGCGGGGGAGCAGTACTTC; CDR3aa: CASSVRGQGAGEQYF
len: 13; j_gene: TRBJ1-1; d_gene: NA; v_gene: TRBV5-1; abundance: NA; CDR3nt: TGCGCCAGCAGGGTCGGGATGAACACTGAAGCTTTCTTT; CDR3aa: CASRVGMNTEAFF
len: 15; j_gene: TRBJ2-3; d_gene: TRBD2; v_gene: TRBV7-2; abundance: NA; CDR3nt: TGTGCCAGCAGCTACGCGGGAGATGGGGCAGATACGCAGTATTTT; CDR3aa: CASSYAGDGADTQYF
len: 14; j_gene: TRBJ1-3; d_gene: NA; v_gene: TRBV28; abundance: NA; CDR3nt: TGTGCCAGTCGGGACTTTAACTCTGGAAACACCATATATTTT; CDR3aa: CASRDFNSGNTIYF
len: 15; j_gene: TRBJ2-1; d_gene: TRBD1; v_gene: TRBV12-5; abundance: many; CDR3nt: TGTGCTAGTGCTCTTGGGACAGGGAACGTCAATGAGCAGTTCTTC; CDR3aa: CASALGTGNVNEQFF
len: 17; j_gene: TRBJ1-6; d_gene: NA; v_gene: TRBV28; abundance: few; CDR3nt: TGTGCCAGCAGCTACAGGGTCGACAGCTCCTATAATTCACCCCTCCACTTT; CDR3aa: CASSYRVDSSYNSPLHF
len: 16; j_gene: TRBJ1-4; d_gene: NA; v_gene: TRBV29-1; abundance: NA; CDR3nt: TGCAGCGTTGAATGGGTAGGGGTGGGACTCAATGAAAAACTGTTTTTT; CDR3aa: CSVEWVGVGLNEKLFF
len: 16; j_gene: TRBJ2-3; d_gene: TRBD1; v_gene: TRBV28; abundance: NA; CDR3nt: TGTGCCAGCAGACCAAGACAGGGTCGAAGCACAGATACGCAGTATTTT; CDR3aa: CASRPRQGRSTDTQYF
len: 15; j_gene: TRBJ2-1; d_gene: TRBD2; v_gene: TRBV4-2; abundance: once; CDR3nt: TGTGCCAGCAGCTACGGGACTAGCGGGAGCTATGAGCAGTTCTTC; CDR3aa: CASSYGTSGSYEQFF
len: 15; j_gene: TRBJ2-4; d_gene: TRBD1; v_gene: TRBV13; abundance: NA; CDR3nt: TGTGCCAGCAGCTTTGGCGACAGGGGCAAAAACATTCAGTACTTC; CDR3aa: CASSFGDRGKNIQYF
len: 14; j_gene: TRBJ1-2; d_gene: TRBD1; v_gene: TRBV18; abundance: NA; CDR3nt: TGTGCCAGCTCTGACACAGGGGGCGACTATGGCTACACCTTC; CDR3aa: CASSDTGGDYGYTF
len: 15; j_gene: TRBJ2-3; d_gene: NA; v_gene: TRBV10-3; abundance: NA; CDR3nt: TGTGCCATCAGTGAGGAGGGGAGGAACACAGATACGCAGTATTTT; CDR3aa: CAISEEGRNTDTQYF
len: 15; j_gene: TRBJ2-7; d_gene: TRBD2; v_gene: TRBV5-1; abundance: NA; CDR3nt: TGCGCCAGCAGCTTGAGGCTAGCGGGAGTCCACGAGCAGTACTTC; CDR3aa: CASSLRLAGVHEQYF
len: 13; j_gene: TRBJ1-5; d_gene: NA; v_gene: TRBV5-1; abundance: NA; CDR3nt: TGCGCCAGCAGCTTGGGGGCCAATCAGCCCCAGCATTTT; CDR3aa: CASSLGANQPQHF
len: 15; j_gene: TRBJ2-7; d_gene: TRBD2; v_gene: TRBV27; abundance: NA; CDR3nt: TGTGCCAGCAGTTTATCGTCTAGCGGGACCTACGAGCAGTACTTC; CDR3aa: CASSLSSSGTYEQYF
len: 16; j_gene: TRBJ1-5; d_gene: TRBD1; v_gene: TRBV28; abundance: NA; CDR3nt: TGTGCCAGCAGTTTATATCAGGGGGCCGTGTATCAGCCCCAGCATTTT; CDR3aa: CASSLYQGAVYQPQHF
len: 17; j_gene: TRBJ1-3; d_gene: NA; v_gene: TRBV9; abundance: NA; CDR3nt: TGTGCCAGCAGCGGCATTGGGGGGGCATTCTCTGGAAACACCATATATTTT; CDR3aa: CASSGIGGAFSGNTIYF
len: 12; j_gene: TRBJ1-2; d_gene: NA; v_gene: TRBV5-3; abundance: few; CDR3nt: TGTGCCAGAAGCCGCTTGCCAGGTGTTCACACCTTC; CDR3aa: CARSRLPGVHTF
len: 15; j_gene: TRBJ2-2; d_gene: TRBD2; v_gene: TRBV6-5; abundance: NA; CDR3nt: TGTGCCAGCAGTACCCGGGACTACCCCACCGGGGAGCTGTTTTTT; CDR3aa: CASSTRDYPTGELFF
len: 14; j_gene: TRBJ1-1; d_gene: NA; v_gene: TRBV5-1; abundance: NA; CDR3nt: TGCGCCAGCAGCCCCAATGCGGGGGACGGTGAAGCTTTCTTT; CDR3aa: CASSPNAGDGEAFF
len: 16; j_gene: TRBJ2-7; d_gene: TRBD1; v_gene: TRBV19; abundance: NA; CDR3nt: TGTGCCAGTAGTATGGGGACAGGGTCGGAAGTCTACGAGCAGTACTTC; CDR3aa: CASSMGTGSEVYEQYF
len: 16; j_gene: TRBJ2-7; d_gene: TRBD1; v_gene: TRBV19; abundance: NA; CDR3nt: TGTGCCAGTAGTCCAAGAGGGGGACAGGGTAGCTACGAGCAGTACTTC; CDR3aa: CASSPRGGQGSYEQYF
len: 14; j_gene: TRBJ2-7; d_gene: NA; v_gene: TRBV7-9; abundance: few; CDR3nt: TGTGCCAGCAGCACCGGGACTGGAACCTACGAGCAGTACTTC; CDR3aa: CASSTGTGTYEQYF
len: 15; j_gene: TRBJ2-1; d_gene: NA; v_gene: TRBV4-2; abundance: NA; CDR3nt: TGTGCCAGCAGCCAAGGTGAGCTAGTAGTTGGTGAGCAGTTCTTC; CDR3aa: CASSQGELVVGEQFF
len: 13; j_gene: TRBJ2-1; d_gene: NA; v_gene: TRBV28; abundance: NA; CDR3nt: TGTGCCAGCAGTTTATCTTCCTACAATGAGCAGTTCTTC; CDR3aa: CASSLSSYNEQFF
len: 14; j_gene: TRBJ1-2; d_gene: TRBD1; v_gene: TRBV6-6; abundance: NA; CDR3nt: TGTGCCAGCAGCCCCCGGGACAGGGGATATGGCTACACCTTC; CDR3aa: CASSPRDRGYGYTF